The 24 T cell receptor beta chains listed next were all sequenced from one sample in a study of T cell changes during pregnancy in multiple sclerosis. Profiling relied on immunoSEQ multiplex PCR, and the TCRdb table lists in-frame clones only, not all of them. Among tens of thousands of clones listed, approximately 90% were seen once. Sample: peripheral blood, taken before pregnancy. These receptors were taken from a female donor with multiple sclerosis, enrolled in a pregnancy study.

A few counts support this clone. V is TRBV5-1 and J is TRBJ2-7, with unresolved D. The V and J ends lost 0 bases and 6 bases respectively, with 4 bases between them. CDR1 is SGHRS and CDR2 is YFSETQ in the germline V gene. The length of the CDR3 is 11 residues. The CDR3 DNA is TGCGCCAGCAGCTTGGCCGGCGAGCAGTACTTC. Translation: CASSLAGEQYF.

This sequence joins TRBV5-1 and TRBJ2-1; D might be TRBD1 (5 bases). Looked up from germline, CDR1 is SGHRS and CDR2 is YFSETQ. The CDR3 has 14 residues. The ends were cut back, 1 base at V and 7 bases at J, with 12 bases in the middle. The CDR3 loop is CASSLLGEGNEQFF. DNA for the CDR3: TGCGCCAGCAGCTTGCTAGGGGAAGGGAATGAGCAGTTCTTC.

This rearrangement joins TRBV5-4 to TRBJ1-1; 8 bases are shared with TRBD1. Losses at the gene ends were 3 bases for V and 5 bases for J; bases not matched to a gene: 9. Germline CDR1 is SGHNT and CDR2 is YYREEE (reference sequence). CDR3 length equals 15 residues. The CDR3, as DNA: TGTGCCAGCAGCTCCCTTGGACAGGGCTTAACTGAAGCTTTCTTT. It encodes CASSSLGQGLTEAFF.

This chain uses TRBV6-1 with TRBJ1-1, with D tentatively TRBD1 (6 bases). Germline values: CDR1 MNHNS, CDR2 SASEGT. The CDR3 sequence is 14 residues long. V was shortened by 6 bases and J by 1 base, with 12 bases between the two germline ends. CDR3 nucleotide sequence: TGTGCCAGCAGCCGAGGGGGACCGAACACTGAAGCTTTCTTT. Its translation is CASSRGGPNTEAFF.

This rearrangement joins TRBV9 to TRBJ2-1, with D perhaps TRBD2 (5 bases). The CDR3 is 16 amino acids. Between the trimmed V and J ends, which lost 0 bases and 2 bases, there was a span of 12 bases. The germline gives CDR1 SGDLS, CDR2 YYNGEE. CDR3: CASSVAPTRTYNEQFF. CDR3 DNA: TGTGCCAGCAGCGTAGCCCCAACTAGAACCTACAATGAGCAGTTCTTC.

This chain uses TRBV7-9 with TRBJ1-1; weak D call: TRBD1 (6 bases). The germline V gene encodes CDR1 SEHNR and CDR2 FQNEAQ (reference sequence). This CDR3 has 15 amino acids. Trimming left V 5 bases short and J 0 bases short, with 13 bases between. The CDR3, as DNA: TGTGCCAGCAGCCAAGGGGGTGGCATGAACACTGAAGCTTTCTTT. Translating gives CASSQGGGMNTEAFF.

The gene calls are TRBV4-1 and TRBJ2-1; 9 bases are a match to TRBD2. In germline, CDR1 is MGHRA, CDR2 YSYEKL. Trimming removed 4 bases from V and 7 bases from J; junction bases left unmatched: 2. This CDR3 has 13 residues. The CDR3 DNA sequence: TGCGCCAGCAGCCGGCGGGAGGGAAATGAGCAGTTCTTC. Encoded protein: CASSRREGNEQFF.

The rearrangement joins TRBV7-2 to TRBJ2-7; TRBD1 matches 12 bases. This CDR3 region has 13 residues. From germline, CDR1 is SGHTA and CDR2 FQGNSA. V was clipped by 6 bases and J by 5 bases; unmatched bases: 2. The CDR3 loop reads CASRGTGGHEQYF. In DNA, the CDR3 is TGTGCCAGCAGGGGGACAGGGGGCCACGAGCAGTACTTC.

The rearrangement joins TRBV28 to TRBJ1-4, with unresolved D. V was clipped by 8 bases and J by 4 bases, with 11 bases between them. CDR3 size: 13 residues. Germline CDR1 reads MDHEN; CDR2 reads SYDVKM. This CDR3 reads CASHRGGNEKLFF. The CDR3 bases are TGTGCCAGCCATCGAGGAGGTAATGAAAAACTGTTTTTT. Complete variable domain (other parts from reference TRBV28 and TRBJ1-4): DVKVTQSSRYLVKRTGEKVFLECVQDMDHENMFWYRQDPGLGLRLIYFSYDVKMKEKGDIPEGYSVSREKKERFSLILESASTNQTSMYLCASHRGGNEKLFFGSGTQLSVL.

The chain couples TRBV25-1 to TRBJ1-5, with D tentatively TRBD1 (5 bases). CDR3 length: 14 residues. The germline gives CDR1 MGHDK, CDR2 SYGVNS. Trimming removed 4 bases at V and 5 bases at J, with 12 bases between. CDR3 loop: CASSARAFDQPQHF. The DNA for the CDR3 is TGTGCCAGCAGTGCCAGGGCGTTCGATCAGCCCCAGCATTTT.

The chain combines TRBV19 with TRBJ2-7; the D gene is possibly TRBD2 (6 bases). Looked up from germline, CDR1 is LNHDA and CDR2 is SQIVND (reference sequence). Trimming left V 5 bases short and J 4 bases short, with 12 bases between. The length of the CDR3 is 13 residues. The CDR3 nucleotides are TGTGCCAGTAGTCCCATGGGGGGATACGAGCAGTACTTC. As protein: CASSPMGGYEQYF.

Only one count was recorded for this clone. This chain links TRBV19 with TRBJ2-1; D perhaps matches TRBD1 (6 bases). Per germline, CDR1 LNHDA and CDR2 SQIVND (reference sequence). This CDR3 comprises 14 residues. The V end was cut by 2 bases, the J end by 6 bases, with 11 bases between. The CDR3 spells CASSIIPRGNEQFF. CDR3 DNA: TGTGCCAGTAGTATAATCCCCAGGGGCAATGAGCAGTTCTTC. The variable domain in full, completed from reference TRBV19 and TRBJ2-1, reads DGGITQSPKYLFRKEGQNVTLSCEQNLNHDAMYWYRQDPGQGLRLIYYSQIVNDFQKGDIAEGYSVSREKKESFPLTVTSAQKNPTAFYLCASSIIPRGNEQFFGPGTRLTVL.

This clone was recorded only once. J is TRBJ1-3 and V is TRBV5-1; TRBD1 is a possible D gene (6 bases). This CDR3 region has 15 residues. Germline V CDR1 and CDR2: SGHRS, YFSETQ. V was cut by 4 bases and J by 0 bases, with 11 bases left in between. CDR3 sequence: CASSPTGPSGNTIYF. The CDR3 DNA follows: TGCGCCAGCAGCCCAACAGGGCCCTCTGGAAACACCATATATTTT.

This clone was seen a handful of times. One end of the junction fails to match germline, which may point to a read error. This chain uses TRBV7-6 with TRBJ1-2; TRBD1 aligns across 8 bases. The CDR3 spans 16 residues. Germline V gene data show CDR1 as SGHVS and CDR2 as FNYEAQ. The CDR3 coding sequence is TGTGCCAGCAGCTTAGGGACAGGGAGGGATAACCATGGCTACACCTTC. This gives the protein CASSLGTGRDNHGYTF. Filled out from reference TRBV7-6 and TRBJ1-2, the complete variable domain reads GAGVSQSPRYKVTKRGQDVALRCDPISGHVSLYWYRQALGQGPEFLTYFNYEAQQDKSGLPNDRFSAERPEGSISTLTIQRTEQRDSAMYRCASSLGTGRDNHGYTFGSGTRLTVV.

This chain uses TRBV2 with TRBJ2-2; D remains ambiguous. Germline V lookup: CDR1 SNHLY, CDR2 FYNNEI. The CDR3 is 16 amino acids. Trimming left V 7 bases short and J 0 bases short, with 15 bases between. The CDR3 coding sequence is TGTGCCAGCAAAGGCCCTTCGCTAGCGAACACCGGGGAGCTGTTTTTT. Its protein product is CASKGPSLANTGELFF.

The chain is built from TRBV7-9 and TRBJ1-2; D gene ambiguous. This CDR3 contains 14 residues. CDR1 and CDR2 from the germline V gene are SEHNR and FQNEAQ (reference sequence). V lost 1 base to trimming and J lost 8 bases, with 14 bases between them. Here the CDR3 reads CASSLGLQASGYTF. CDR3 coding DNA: TGTGCCAGCAGCTTAGGCCTGCAGGCCTCGGGCTACACCTTC.

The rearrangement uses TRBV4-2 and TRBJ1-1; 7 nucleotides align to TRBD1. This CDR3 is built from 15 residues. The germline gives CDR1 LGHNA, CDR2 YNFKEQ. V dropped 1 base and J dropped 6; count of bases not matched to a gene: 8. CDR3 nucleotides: TGTGCCAGCAGCCAAGGGGGCAGGGGGATGGCTGAAGCTTTCTTT. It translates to CASSQGGRGMAEAFF.

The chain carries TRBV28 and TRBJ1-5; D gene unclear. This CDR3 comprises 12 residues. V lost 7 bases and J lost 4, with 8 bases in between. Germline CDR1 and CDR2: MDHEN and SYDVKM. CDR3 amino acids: CASMTGNQPQHF. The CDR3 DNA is TGTGCCAGCATGACGGGGAATCAGCCCCAGCATTTT.

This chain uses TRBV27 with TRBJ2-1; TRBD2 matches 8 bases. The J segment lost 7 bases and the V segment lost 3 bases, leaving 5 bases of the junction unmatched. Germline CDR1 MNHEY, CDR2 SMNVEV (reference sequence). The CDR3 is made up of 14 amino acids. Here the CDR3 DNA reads TGTGCCAGCAGTTTCCCGGGACTAGAAAATGAGCAGTTCTTC. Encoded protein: CASSFPGLENEQFF.

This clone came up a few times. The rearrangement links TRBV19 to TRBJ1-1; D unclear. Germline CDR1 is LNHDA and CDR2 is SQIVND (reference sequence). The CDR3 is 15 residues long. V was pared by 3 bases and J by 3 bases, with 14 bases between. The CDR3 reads CASSIGRAGHTEAFF. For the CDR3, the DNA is TGTGCCAGTAGTATCGGGCGGGCAGGCCACACTGAAGCTTTCTTT.

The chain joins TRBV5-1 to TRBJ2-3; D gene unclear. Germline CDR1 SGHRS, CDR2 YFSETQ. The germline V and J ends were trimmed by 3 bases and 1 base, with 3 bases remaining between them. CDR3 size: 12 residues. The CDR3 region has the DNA TGCGCCAGCAGCTCTGGCACAGATACGCAGTATTTT. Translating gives CASSSGTDTQYF.

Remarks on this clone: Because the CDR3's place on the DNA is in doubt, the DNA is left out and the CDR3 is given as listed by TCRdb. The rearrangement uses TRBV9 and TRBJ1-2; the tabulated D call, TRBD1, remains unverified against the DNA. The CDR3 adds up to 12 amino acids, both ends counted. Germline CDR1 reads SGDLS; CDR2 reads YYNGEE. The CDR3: CASSVAQGASTF.

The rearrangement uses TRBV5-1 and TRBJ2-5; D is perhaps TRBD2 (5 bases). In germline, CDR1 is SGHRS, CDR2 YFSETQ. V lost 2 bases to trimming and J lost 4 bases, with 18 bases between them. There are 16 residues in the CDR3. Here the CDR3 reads CASSLPPTGVRETQYF. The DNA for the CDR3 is TGCGCCAGCAGCTTACCCCCTACCGGGGTTCGAGAGACCCAGTACTTC.

The CDR3 sequence: CAWSPGQFAATF. The CDR3 nucleotides read TGTGCCTGGAGTCCGGGACAGTTCGCCGCAACCTTC. V gene TRBV30 combines with J gene TRBJ1-2, with 7 bases identical to TRBD1. With 2 bases clipped from V and 14 bases from J, the junction kept 11 bases outside the gene matches. The CDR3 consists of 12 residues. Germline V gene lookup returns CDR1 GTSNPN and CDR2 SVGIG (reference sequence). The whole variable domain, remainder taken from reference TRBV30 and TRBJ1-2, is SQTIHQWPATLVQPVGSPLSLECTVEGTSNPNLYWYRQAAGRGLQLLFYSVGIGQISSEVPQNLSASRPQDRQFILSSKKLLLSDSGFYLCAWSPGQFAATFGSGTRLTVV.